This TCR beta chain is from a study of T cells in Graves' hyperthyroidism and ophthalmopathy (dated by TCRdb to the late 2010s). Context from the whole study: Peripheral blood samples were taken at the time of initial diagnosis, prior to any treatment. TCR V-J signatures able to tell the groups apart were searched for in a discovery cohort of 90 to 100 patients, of whom roughly 42 had Graves' ophthalmopathy and about 60 had stable Graves' hyperthyroidism. Whether ophthalmopathy could be predicted prospectively was tested in an independent validation cohort made up of under 20 hyperthyroidism patients plus 17 patients who later progressed to ophthalmopathy. The 90 to 100 discovery patients were randomly split 7:3 into training and test sets. In several Graves' hyperthyroidism patients, the study also compared T-cell repertoires from thyroid tissue with T-cell repertoires from blood. Following sampling, methimazole starting at 30 mg daily was given to hyperthyroidism patients, and high-dose intravenous methylprednisolone was given to ophthalmopathy patients. According to the paper, TCR Vbeta CDR3 sequencing was carried out on 120 to 150 peripheral blood samples, which came from some 41 ophthalmopathy, 75 or so hyperthyroidism and approximately 17 progressor patients.

The TCR beta CDR3 regions were amplified from RNA transcripts. A first-round RT-PCR of the TCR CDR3 used the HTBI primer set with the Qiagen OneStep RT-PCR kit. Libraries were constructed in a second round of multiplex PCR, after which size selection and purification were performed. Libraries were sequenced paired-end with 100 bp reads on an Illumina HiSeq2000. The study's processing was this. SOAPnuke was used to process the raw data, with reads discarded if the reads contained adapters or uncalled bases, had a mean Phred below 15, or lacked an exact constant-primer or identifier match. High-quality paired reads were merged using COPE v1.2.5, and each unique nucleotide sequence was defined as a clonotype. MiTCR v1.1 was used to align the clonotypes against IMGT TRBV, TRBD and TRBJ reference segments. Analysis was restricted to V-J combinations with a frequency above 0.0001, which covered just over 98% of repertoires. The TCS score was defined as the ratio of F50 (clonal expansion) to E x V (chaos), calculated using BLOSUM62-based TCRdist between CDR3 peptides within each V-J. Welch's t-statistics and random forest reduced 500 to 650 V-J features to 10 to 15, which were used in a naive Bayes classifier (R e1071). TCRdb reworked the public reads: Q25 trimming with fastp, MiXCR clone assembly, productive beta chains retained. Merged by CDR3 protein, the rows form single entries marked with the most common genes and DNA. Here the V and J calls rest on TCRdb's processing, not on the authors' analysis. The sample yields some 320,000 distinct CDR3 sequences; around 13% were counted once. The top ten hold roughly 35% of the sample.

Germline trimming amounts to 0 bases on V and 4 bases on J, with 8 as the count of junction bases outside the gene matches. The CDR3 measures 15 amino acids from cysteine to phenylalanine. Left in the record is the CDR3 DNA by itself, 45 bases read in frame from the first base. The CDR1 and CDR2 encoded by the germline V gene (reference sequence) are DFQATT and SNEGSKA. This clonotype was seen at least ten times. What this receptor recognizes is not known. No per-base quality is available; no much larger clone lies one base away. What the study reported, not specific to this receptor: In validation, the model predicted progression to ophthalmopathy a median of approximately 6.3 months before onset, with 65% to 71% sensitivity and more than 72% specificity. In cross-validation, a model built on a 13 V-J signature told ophthalmopathy apart from stable hyperthyroidism with 85% to 90% sensitivity and approximately 81% specificity, and in testing the same model reached 80%/75%. Most expanded thyroid clonotypes (frequency above 0.001) were also found in blood, which suggests that blood repertoires may mirror thyroid immune responses. Sample size was not statistically predetermined, and investigators were not blinded to group allocation.

Ophthalmopathy patients had moderately to severely active disease, Clinical Activity Score of at least 3, NOSPECS grade of at least 4, and duration under 3 months. Patients with uncontrolled infections, other autoimmune diseases, pregnancy or lactation were excluded. Clinical symptoms, serum thyroxine and TRAb, thyroid ultrasound, and orbital computed tomography formed the basis for the diagnoses. PBMCs were isolated from 7.5 to 10 ml of fresh peripheral blood by Ficoll-Paque density gradient centrifugation. Total RNA was extracted using Trizol reagent, and RNA quality was assessed on an Agilent 2100 Bioanalyzer.

This TCR derives from a woman aged 40-49 years with Graves' ophthalmopathy. Recombination connected TRBV20-1 to TRBJ2-5; a stretch of 7 junction bases matches TRBD1. Sequenced: blood. The nucleotide sequence reads as follows: TGCAGTGCTAGAGATATGAGACAGGGCGGAGAGACCCAGTACTTC. It encodes CSARDMRQGGETQYF.